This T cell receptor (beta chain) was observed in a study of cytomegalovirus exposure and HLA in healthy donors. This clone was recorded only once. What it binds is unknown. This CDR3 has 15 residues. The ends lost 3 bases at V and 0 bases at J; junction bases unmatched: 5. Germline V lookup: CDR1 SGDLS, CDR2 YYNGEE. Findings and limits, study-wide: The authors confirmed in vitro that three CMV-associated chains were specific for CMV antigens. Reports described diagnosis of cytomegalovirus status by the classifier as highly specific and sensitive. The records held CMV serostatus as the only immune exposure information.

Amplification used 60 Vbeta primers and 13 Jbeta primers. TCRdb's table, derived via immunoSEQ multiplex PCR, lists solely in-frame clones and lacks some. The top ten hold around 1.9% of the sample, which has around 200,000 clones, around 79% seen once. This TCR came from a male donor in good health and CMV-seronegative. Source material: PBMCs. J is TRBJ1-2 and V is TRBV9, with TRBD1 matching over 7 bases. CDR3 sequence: CASSEGDSPNYGYTF. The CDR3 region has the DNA TGTGCCAGCAGCGAGGGGGACAGCCCTAACTATGGCTACACCTTC.